These 17 T cell receptor beta chains were sequenced from one sample in a study of blood T cell repertoires in COVID-19. The repertoire was sequenced with immunoSEQ multiplex PCR; TCRdb's copy has only in-frame clones and lacks some. The sample includes almost 200,000 clones, roughly 90% seen only once; the top ten take roughly 8.8%. Sequences were obtained from PBMCs or T cells enriched from blood (not recorded which). Receptors originate from a woman between 18 and 29 years old who had recovered from COVID-19.

The gene calls are TRBV19 and TRBJ2-7, with D perhaps matching TRBD1 (6 bases). From germline, CDR1 is LNHDA and CDR2 SQIVND (reference sequence). The CDR3 has 15 residues. The V end was cut by 4 bases, the J end by 5 bases, with 18 bases between. The CDR3 nucleotides read TGTGCCAGTAGTAAGCAGACAGGTTTGGTGGACGAGCAGTACTTC. It is translated as CASSKQTGLVDEQYF.

The rearrangement links TRBV12-3 or TRBV12-4 to TRBJ1-3; D ambiguous. This CDR3 spans 13 amino acids. The V and J ends lost 5 bases and 0 bases respectively, with 5 bases between them. The CDR3 nucleotides are TGTGCCAGCAGTACCAGCTCTGGAAACACCATATATTTT. Translation: CASSTSSGNTIYF.

The chain couples TRBV27 to TRBJ2-7; 7 bases are shared with TRBD2. The germline CDR1 and CDR2 sequences are MNHEY and SMNVEV (reference sequence). The CDR3 length is 13 residues. The J segment lost 6 bases and the V segment lost 2 bases, leaving 4 bases of the junction unmatched. CDR3 in amino acids: CASSLGRGSEQYF. As DNA, the CDR3 is TGTGCCAGCAGTTTAGGGAGGGGTTCCGAGCAGTACTTC.

The gene calls are TRBV5-5 and TRBJ1-1, with 7 positions matching TRBD1. With V trimmed by 4 bases and J by 11 bases, 11 bases remained unmatched. The germline CDR1 and CDR2 sequences are SGHKS and YYEKEE (reference sequence). This CDR3 comprises 13 residues. CDR3 amino acids: CASSVGQVLGAFF. Here the CDR3 DNA reads TGTGCCAGCAGCGTCGGACAGGTTTTAGGGGCTTTCTTT.

This chain links TRBV7-9 with TRBJ2-3, with D possibly TRBD2 on 6 matching bases. The length of the CDR3 is 17 residues. Trimming removed 3 bases from V and 3 bases from J, with 19 bases in between. The germline V gene encodes CDR1 SEHNR and CDR2 FQNEAQ (reference sequence). The CDR3 nucleotides are TGTGCCAGCAGCTTCGGTACAGGAGGGAAAGGTACAGATACGCAGTATTTT. Protein product: CASSFGTGGKGTDTQYF. Based on the CDR3 plus reference TRBV7-9 and TRBJ2-3, the full variable domain is DTGVSQNPRHKITKRGQNVTFRCDPISEHNRLYWYRQTLGQGPEFLTYFQNEAQLEKSRLLSDRFSAERPKGSFSTLEIQRTEQGDSAMYLCASSFGTGGKGTDTQYFGPGTRLTVL.

The gene calls are TRBV11-2 and TRBJ1-1; D not certain. Looked up from germline, CDR1 is SGHAT and CDR2 is FQNNGV. With 2 bases removed from V and 1 base from J, the gap between germline ends came to 5 bases. The CDR3 sequence is 13 residues long. The CDR3 spells CASSLTGNTEAFF. CDR3 DNA sequence: TGTGCCAGCAGCTTAACGGGGAACACTGAAGCTTTCTTT.

The chain joins TRBV19 to TRBJ1-2; D uncertain. CDR3 length equals 13 residues. The V end lost 4 bases, the J end lost 2 bases, and 8 bases lay between the germline ends. Germline V gives CDR1 LNHDA, CDR2 SQIVND (reference sequence). CDR3: CASSSRGNYGYTF. The CDR3 DNA reads TGTGCCAGTAGTAGTCGAGGGAACTATGGCTACACCTTC.

V and J are TRBV7-9 and TRBJ1-2, with 8 bases that match TRBD1. Germline V CDR1 and CDR2: SEHNR, FQNEAQ (reference sequence). J gave up 5 bases and V 5 bases, and 19 bases lay outside the gene matches. The CDR3 extends over 18 amino acids. The CDR3 protein is CASSGGHSGGQGGYGYTF. CDR3 coding DNA: TGTGCCAGCAGCGGGGGGCATTCGGGAGGACAGGGAGGATATGGCTACACCTTC. Full variable domain (remainder filled in from reference TRBV7-9 and TRBJ1-2): DTGVSQNPRHKITKRGQNVTFRCDPISEHNRLYWYRQTLGQGPEFLTYFQNEAQLEKSRLLSDRFSAERPKGSFSTLEIQRTEQGDSAMYLCASSGGHSGGQGGYGYTFGSGTRLTVV.

J is TRBJ1-1 and V is TRBV6-1, with D perhaps matching TRBD1 (6 bases). CDR3 length: 15 amino acids. V was trimmed by 1 base and J by 10 bases, leaving 19 bases between them. CDR1 and CDR2 (germline): MNHNS, SASEGT. CDR3 amino acids: CASSEGDIRFRGAFF. The CDR3 region has the DNA TGTGCCAGCAGTGAAGGGGACATCAGGTTTAGGGGAGCTTTCTTT.

Concerning this clone itself: One end of the junction is discordant with germline, which a read error may explain. The V gene is TRBV3-1 (or the pseudogene TRBV3-2), the J gene TRBJ1-1; D may be TRBD1 (6 bases). The CDR3 is 16 residues long. Germline V gene lookup returns CDR1 LGHDT and CDR2 YNNKEL (reference sequence). CDR3 DNA sequence: TGTGCCAGCAGCCAAGATTTTCCAGGGGTGAAAACTGAAGCTTTCTTT. Protein: CASSQDFPGVKTEAFF.

The V and J genes are TRBV6-5 and TRBJ1-2, with 9 nucleotides matching TRBD1. V was pared by 5 bases and J by 4 bases, with 5 bases of the junction left unmatched. The CDR3 totals 14 residues. Germline loops: CDR1 MNHEY, CDR2 SVGAGI. The CDR3 DNA sequence: TGTGCCAGCAGTCCTCCGGGACAGGGCTATGGCTACACCTTC. Protein product: CASSPPGQGYGYTF.

The rearrangement links TRBV27 to TRBJ2-1; TRBD2 matches at 10 bases. Germline trimming cut 2 bases from V and 0 bases from J; bases unmatched to any gene: 7. This CDR3 has 18 residues. In germline, CDR1 is MNHEY, CDR2 SMNVEV (reference sequence). This CDR3 reads CASSLRTSGLSSYNEQFF. CDR3 nucleotide sequence: TGTGCCAGCAGTTTAAGGACTAGCGGACTTAGCTCCTACAATGAGCAGTTCTTC.

This rearrangement joins TRBV5-1 to TRBJ2-5, with TRBD2 identical over 13 bases. The V and J ends lost 4 bases and 3 bases, in that order; junction bases with no gene match: 12. Germline loops: CDR1 SGHRS, CDR2 YFSETQ. There are 18 residues in the CDR3. In DNA form, the CDR3 reads TGCGCCAGCAGCCGGAAGACTAGCGGGGGGTCCCGAAAAGAGACCCAGTACTTC. It is translated as CASSRKTSGGSRKETQYF.

The V and J genes are TRBV28 and TRBJ2-7, with D maybe TRBD2 (5 bases). The CDR3 has 13 residues. The ends were cut back, 7 bases at V and 4 bases at J, with 14 bases in the middle. Germline CDR1 and CDR2: MDHEN and SYDVKM. The DNA of the CDR3 is TGTGCCAGCACCCGGACGGGGATTTACGAGCAGTACTTC. The encoded protein is CASTRTGIYEQYF.

The chain uses TRBV27 and TRBJ2-7; 11 bases fit TRBD2. V dropped 4 bases and J dropped 2; count of bases not matched to a gene: 7. In germline, CDR1 is MNHEY, CDR2 SMNVEV (reference sequence). The CDR3 is 16 residues long. CDR3 in DNA: TGTGCCAGCAGTTCCCCAACTAGCGGGGGAACCTACGAGCAGTACTTC. This sequence encodes CASSSPTSGGTYEQYF.

The chain recombines TRBV2 with TRBJ1-2, with 7 nucleotides matching TRBD1. The V gene's germline CDR1 is SNHLY and CDR2 FYNNEI. Trimming removed 6 bases from V and 4 bases from J; junction bases left unmatched: 5. The CDR3 has 13 residues. The CDR3 DNA reads as TGTGCCAGCAGCGGACAGGCCCGCTATGGCTACACCTTC. Translation gives CASSGQARYGYTF.

This clone has a count of ten or more. The rearrangement uses TRBV3-1 (or the pseudogene TRBV3-2) and TRBJ1-2; 7 nucleotides match TRBD1. V shed 3 bases, J shed 4 bases, and the junction held 2 bases outside the gene matches. From germline, CDR1 is LGHDT and CDR2 YNNKEL (reference sequence). This CDR3 comprises 13 residues. CDR3 in amino acids: CASSQTGTYGYTF. The CDR3, as DNA: TGTGCCAGCAGCCAGACAGGGACCTATGGCTACACCTTC.